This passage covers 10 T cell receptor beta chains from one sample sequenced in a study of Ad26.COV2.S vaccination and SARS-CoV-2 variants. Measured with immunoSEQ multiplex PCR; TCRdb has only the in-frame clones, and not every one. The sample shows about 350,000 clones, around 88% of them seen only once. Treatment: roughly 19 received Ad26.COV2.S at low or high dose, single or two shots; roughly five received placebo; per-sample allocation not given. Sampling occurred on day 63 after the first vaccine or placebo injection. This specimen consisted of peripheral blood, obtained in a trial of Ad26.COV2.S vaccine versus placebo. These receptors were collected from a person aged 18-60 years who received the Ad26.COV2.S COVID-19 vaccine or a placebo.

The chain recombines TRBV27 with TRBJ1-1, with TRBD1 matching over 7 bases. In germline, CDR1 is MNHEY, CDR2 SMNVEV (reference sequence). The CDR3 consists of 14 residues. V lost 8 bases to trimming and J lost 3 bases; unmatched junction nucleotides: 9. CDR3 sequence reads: CASRLGQMDTEAFF. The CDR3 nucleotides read TGTGCCAGCCGCCTGGGACAGATGGACACTGAAGCTTTCTTT.

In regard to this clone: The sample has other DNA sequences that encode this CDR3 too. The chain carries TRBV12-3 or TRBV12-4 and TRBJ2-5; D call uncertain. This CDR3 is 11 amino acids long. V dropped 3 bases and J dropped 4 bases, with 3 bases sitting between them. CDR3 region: CASSFGETQYF. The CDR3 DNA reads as TGTGCCAGCAGTTTCGGAGAGACCCAGTACTTC.

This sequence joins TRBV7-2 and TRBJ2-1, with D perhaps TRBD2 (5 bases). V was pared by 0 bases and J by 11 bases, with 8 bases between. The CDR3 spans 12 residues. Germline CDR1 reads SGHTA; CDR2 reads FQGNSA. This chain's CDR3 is CASSLAGDQQFF. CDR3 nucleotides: TGTGCCAGCAGCTTAGCGGGAGATCAGCAGTTCTTC.

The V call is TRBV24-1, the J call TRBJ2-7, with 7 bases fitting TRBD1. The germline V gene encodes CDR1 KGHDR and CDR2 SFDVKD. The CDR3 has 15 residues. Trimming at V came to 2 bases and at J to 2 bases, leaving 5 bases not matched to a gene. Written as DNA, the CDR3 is TGTGCCACCAGTGATTCTAGGACAGGAACCTACGAGCAGTACTTC. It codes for CATSDSRTGTYEQYF.

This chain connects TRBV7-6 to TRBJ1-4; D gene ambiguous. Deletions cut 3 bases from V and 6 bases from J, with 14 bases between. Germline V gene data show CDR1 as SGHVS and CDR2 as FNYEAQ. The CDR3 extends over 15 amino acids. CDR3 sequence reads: CASSFGKGGDEKLFF. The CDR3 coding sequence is TGTGCCAGCAGCTTCGGGAAGGGCGGAGATGAAAAACTGTTTTTT.

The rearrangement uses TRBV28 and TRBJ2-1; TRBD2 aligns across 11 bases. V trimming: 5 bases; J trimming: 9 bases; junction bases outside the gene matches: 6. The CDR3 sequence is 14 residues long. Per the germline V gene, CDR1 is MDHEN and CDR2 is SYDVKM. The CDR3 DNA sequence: TGTGCCAGCAGTGCGGCTAGCGGGAGGCTTGAGCAGTTCTTC. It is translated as CASSAASGRLEQFF.

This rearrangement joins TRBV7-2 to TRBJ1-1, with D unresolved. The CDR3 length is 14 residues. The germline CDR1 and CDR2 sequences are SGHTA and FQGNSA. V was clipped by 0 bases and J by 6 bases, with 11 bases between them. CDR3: CASSLAFHGSEAFF. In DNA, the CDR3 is TGTGCCAGCAGCTTAGCGTTTCATGGTTCTGAAGCTTTCTTT. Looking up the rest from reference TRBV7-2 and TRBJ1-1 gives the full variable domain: GAGVSQSPSNKVTEKGKDVELRCDPISGHTALYWYRQSLGQGLEFLIYFQGNSAPDKSGLPSDRFSAERTGGSVSTLTIQRTQQEDSAVYLCASSLAFHGSEAFFGQGTRLTVV.

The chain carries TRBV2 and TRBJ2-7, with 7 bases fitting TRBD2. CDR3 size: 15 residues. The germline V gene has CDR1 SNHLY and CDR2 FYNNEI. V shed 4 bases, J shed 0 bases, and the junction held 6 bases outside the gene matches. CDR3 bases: TGTGCCAGCAGTGCGGGGAGGGCACCCTCCTACGAGCAGTACTTC. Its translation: CASSAGRAPSYEQYF.

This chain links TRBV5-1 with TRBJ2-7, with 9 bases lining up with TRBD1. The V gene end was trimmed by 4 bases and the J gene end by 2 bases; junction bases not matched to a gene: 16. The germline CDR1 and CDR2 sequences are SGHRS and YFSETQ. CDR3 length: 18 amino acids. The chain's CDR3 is CASSHGDRVGREAYEQYF. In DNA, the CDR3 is TGCGCCAGCAGCCACGGGGACAGGGTCGGCAGGGAGGCCTACGAGCAGTACTTC. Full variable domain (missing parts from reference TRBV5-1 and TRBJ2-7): KAGVTQTPRYLIKTRGQQVTLSCSPISGHRSVSWYQQTPGQGLQFLFEYFSETQRNKGNFPGRFSGRQFSNSRSEMNVSTLELGDSALYLCASSHGDRVGREAYEQYFGPGTRLTVT.

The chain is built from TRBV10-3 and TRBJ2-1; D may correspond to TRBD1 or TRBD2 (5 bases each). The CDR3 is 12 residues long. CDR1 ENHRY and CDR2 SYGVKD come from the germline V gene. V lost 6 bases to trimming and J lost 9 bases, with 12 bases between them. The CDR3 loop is CAISPRGSEQFF. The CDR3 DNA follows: TGTGCCATCAGCCCGAGGGGAAGTGAGCAGTTCTTC.